Listed below are T cell receptor beta chains from one sample, sequenced in a study of human T cells and chemical hapten exposure. One entry per CDR3 protein results from TCRdb running MiXCR on the RACE reads. The sample lists tens of thousands of distinct CDR3 sequences, more than 9.5% occurring once. This specimen consisted of whole blood, obtained in connection with sensitization to the hapten diphenylcyclopropenone (DPC). These receptors were obtained from a middle-aged woman with alopecia areata. Some clones in this sample may be carry-over from other donors' samples. Each CDR3 is given with its conserved first and last residue. The D gene is left open where the match is weak. Size is omitted from some rows. Given values are once, few, many or a class for expanded clones.

abundance | d_gene | j_gene | v_gene | CDR3nt | CDR3aa
many | TRBD2 | TRBJ2-2 | TRBV2 | TGTGCCAGCAGTAACCACGCCCCGGGAGGCACCGGGGAGCTGTTTTTT | CASSNHAPGGTGELFF
few | . | TRBJ2-3 | TRBV18 | TGTGCCAGCTCACCATCCCACCCAGATACGCAGTATTTT | CASSPSHPDTQYF
few | . | TRBJ2-2 | TRBV7-9 | TGTGCCAGCAGCTTGGATTCCATCACCGGGGAGCTGTTTTTT | CASSLDSITGELFF
many | . | TRBJ2-7 | TRBV6-1 | TGTGCCAGCAGTGCCACGACCTTCTACGAGCAGTACTTC | CASSATTFYEQYF
. | TRBD2 | TRBJ2-5 | TRBV13 | TGTGCCAGCAGCCCCCGGGGGGGGCCTCAAGAGACCCAGTACTTC | CASSPRGGPQETQYF
. | . | TRBJ1-1 | TRBV5-1 | TGCGCCAGCAGCCTGGGACCCTCGAACACTGAAGCTTTCTTT | CASSLGPSNTEAFF
few | TRBD1 | TRBJ2-5 | TRBV4-1 | TGCGCCAGCAGCCACTGGACAGGGCAAGAGACCCAGTACTTC | CASSHWTGQETQYF
many | TRBD2 | TRBJ2-2 | TRBV7-3 | TGTGCCAGCAGCCAGGCCCTACGGGGGGCCGGGGAGCTGTTTTTT | CASSQALRGAGELFF
. | . | TRBJ2-2 | TRBV7-2 | TGTGCCAGCAGCTCTAGGAACACCGGGGAGCTGTTTTTT | CASSSRNTGELFF
few | TRBD2 | TRBJ2-3 | TRBV25-1 | TGTGCCAGCAGTGAATCCCAGCGGGGGAGCACAGATACGCAGTATTTT | CASSESQRGSTDTQYF
few | . | TRBJ2-7 | TRBV5-1 | TGCGCCAGCAGCCGGGGGAGTCCCTACGAGCAGTACTTC | CASSRGSPYEQYF
many | . | TRBJ2-3 | TRBV2 | TGTGCCAGCAGTCCGGAGAGGACAGGGAGGGCAGATACGCAGTATTTT | CASSPERTGRADTQYF
many | . | TRBJ1-1 | TRBV29-1 | TGCAGCGTTGAAGATATTCGGCCCGGGGGCACTGAAGCTTTCTTT | CSVEDIRPGGTEAFF
few | . | TRBJ2-2 | TRBV19 | TGTGCCAGTACCCGCACGGGCGGGGAGCTGTTTTTT | CASTRTGGELFF
many | TRBD2 | TRBJ2-1 | TRBV7-3 | TGTGCCAGCAGCCCTAGCGGCGGGATATCTACTCTCGGGAATGAGCAGTTCTTC | CASSPSGGISTLGNEQFF
few | . | TRBJ2-2 | TRBV6-5 | TGTGCCAGCAGTTACGCCTCAGGGTCGGGCACCGGGGAGCTGTTTTTT | CASSYASGSGTGELFF
many | . | TRBJ2-5 | TRBV9 | TGTGCCAGCAGCGTACCAGGGGCCGAGACCCAGTACTTC | CASSVPGAETQYF
. | TRBD1 | TRBJ2-1 | TRBV5-1 | TGCGCCAGCAGCTGGGGACAGACCTACAATGAGCAGTTCTTC | CASSWGQTYNEQFF
many | . | TRBJ1-6 | TRBV7-2 | TGTGCCAGCAGCTTAGAGTATAGGGTCGGTTCACCCCTCCACTTT | CASSLEYRVGSPLHF
many | . | TRBJ1-2 | TRBV3-1 | TGTGCCAGCAGCCCACGGATCCACTATGGCTACACCTTC | CASSPRIHYGYTF
. | TRBD1 | TRBJ1-2 | TRBV30 | TGTGCCTGGAGCGGAACCGGACAGGGGAGGAATGGCTACACCTTC | CAWSGTGQGRNGYTF
. | TRBD2 | TRBJ2-3 | TRBV18 | TGTGCCAGCTCTCCAAGCGGGGGGGCCGTGGCAGATACGCAGTATTTT | CASSPSGGAVADTQYF
few | . | TRBJ1-1 | TRBV11-2 | TGTGCCAGCAGCCACCTCAACACTGAAGCTTTCTTT | CASSHLNTEAFF
. | TRBD2 | TRBJ2-3 | TRBV24-1 | TGTGCCACCAGCGAGGGGACTAGCGGGGCAGATACGCAGTATTTT | CATSEGTSGADTQYF
few | TRBD2 | TRBJ2-7 | TRBV5-1 | TGCGCCAGCAGCCCCTATAGCGGGGGGGCCACCAACGAGCAGTACTTC | CASSPYSGGATNEQYF
few | TRBD1 | TRBJ2-3 | TRBV4-1 | TGCGCCAGCAGCGAAGGGGGCAGGAACACAGATACGCAGTATTTT | CASSEGGRNTDTQYF
many | . | TRBJ2-1 | TRBV7-2 | TGTGCCAGCAGCTTAGAGGCAGGAAACTACAATGAGCAGTTCTTC | CASSLEAGNYNEQFF
few | . | TRBJ2-3 | TRBV7-9 | TGTGCCAGCAGCTTAGGGTTGGATACGCAGTATTTT | CASSLGLDTQYF
. | . | TRBJ2-7 | TRBV7-2 | TGTGCCAGCAGCTTAGTCCCAGGGGGGTACGAGCAGTACTTC | CASSLVPGGYEQYF
few | . | TRBJ2-1 | TRBV7-8 | TGTGCCAGCAGCTTAGGATGGGGGATTAGGAATGAGCAGTTCTTC | CASSLGWGIRNEQFF
few | . | TRBJ1-2 | TRBV12-3/TRBV12-4 | TGTGCCAGCAGTTTGGTACAGAACTATGGCTACACCTTC | CASSLVQNYGYTF
few | TRBD1 | TRBJ2-7 | TRBV19 | TGTGCCAGTAGTACTCCGGGACAGTCCTCCTACGAGCAGTACTTC | CASSTPGQSSYEQYF
few | TRBD1 | TRBJ1-5 | TRBV12-5 | TGTGCTAGTGGCCCCGACAGGGTTCAGCCCCAGCATTTT | CASGPDRVQPQHF
once | TRBD1 | TRBJ1-2 | TRBV28 | TGTGCCAGCAACCCGGGACAGTGGTATGGCTACACCTTC | CASNPGQWYGYTF
many | TRBD1 | TRBJ2-1 | TRBV19 | TGTGCCAGTAGTATAGGACAGGGAGCCTACAATGAGCAGTTCTTC | CASSIGQGAYNEQFF
many | TRBD1 | TRBJ2-1 | TRBV6-2/TRBV6-3 | TGTGCCAGCAGTTCGGGACAGCTCTATGAGCAGTTCTTC | CASSSGQLYEQFF
many | TRBD2 | TRBJ2-3 | TRBV5-1 | TGCGCCAGCAGCTTGGTGTCGGGGGGTCAAGGAGATACGCAGTATTTT | CASSLVSGGQGDTQYF
few | TRBD1 | TRBJ1-1 | TRBV7-8 | TGTGCCAGCAGCTTTCCAGGGGGAGACACTGAAGCTTTCTTT | CASSFPGGDTEAFF
. | . | TRBJ2-3 | TRBV6-2/TRBV6-3 | TGTGCCAGCACTTTACTACCCACAGATACGCAGTATTTT | CASTLLPTDTQYF
once | TRBD1 | TRBJ1-1 | TRBV29-1 | TGCAGCGTTCAGGGGGCGCTTATCGGGGGGCCGAACACTGAAGCTTTCTTT | CSVQGALIGGPNTEAFF
few | . | TRBJ2-7 | TRBV4-2 | TGTGCCAGCAGCCAAGATCAGGGACTTCGCTACGAGCAGTACTTC | CASSQDQGLRYEQYF
many | TRBD2 | TRBJ2-7 | TRBV7-9 | TGTGCCAGCAGCCTCTCGGGGGGCTACGAGCAGTACTTC | CASSLSGGYEQYF
few | TRBD2 | TRBJ2-3 | TRBV9 | TGTGCCAGCAGCGTAGGAGCGGGGGAAAGCACAGATACGCAGTATTTT | CASSVGAGESTDTQYF
many | . | TRBJ2-7 | TRBV7-6 | TGTGCCAGCAGCCCGGGACCCGGCACGTCCTACGAGCAGTACTTC | CASSPGPGTSYEQYF
. | . | TRBJ2-5 | TRBV20-1 | TGCAGTGCTAGAAAACCGGGTATGGGAGAAGAGACCCAGTACTTC | CSARKPGMGEETQYF
. | . | TRBJ1-6 | TRBV30 | TGTGCCTGGAGTTACAGGGACACTTCACCCCTCCACTTT | CAWSYRDTSPLHF
many | TRBD1 | TRBJ1-1 | TRBV5-1 | TGCGCCAGCAGCCCCACAGGGGACACTGAAGCTTTCTTT | CASSPTGDTEAFF
many | . | TRBJ2-3 | TRBV30 | TGTGCCTGGAACCGGGACAAAATCACAGATACGCAGTATTTT | CAWNRDKITDTQYF